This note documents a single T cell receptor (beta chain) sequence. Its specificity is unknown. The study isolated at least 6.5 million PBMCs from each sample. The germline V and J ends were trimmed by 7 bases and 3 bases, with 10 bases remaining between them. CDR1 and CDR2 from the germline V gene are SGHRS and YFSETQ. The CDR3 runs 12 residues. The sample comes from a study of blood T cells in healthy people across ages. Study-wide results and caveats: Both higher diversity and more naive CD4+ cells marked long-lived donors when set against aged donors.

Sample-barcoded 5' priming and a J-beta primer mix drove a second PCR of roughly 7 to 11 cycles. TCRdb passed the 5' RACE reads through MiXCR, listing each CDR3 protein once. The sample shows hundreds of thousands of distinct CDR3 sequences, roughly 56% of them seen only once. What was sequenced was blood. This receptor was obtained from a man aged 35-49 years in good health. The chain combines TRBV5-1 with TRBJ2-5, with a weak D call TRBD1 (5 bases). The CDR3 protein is CASCRVKETQYF. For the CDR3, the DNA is TGCGCCAGCTGCAGGGTAAAAGAGACCCAGTACTTC.